Listed below are T cell receptor beta chains from one sample, sequenced in a study of T cell responses to AZD1222 COVID-19 vaccine. Sequencing was performed with immunoSEQ multiplex PCR; in TCRdb, only in-frame clones are kept and a portion is missing. Of 65,000 to 70,000 clones in the sample, roughly 82% were seen once. The material was peripheral blood, obtained on day 0 of AZD1222 vaccination. Receptor source: an adult in good health. CDR3s include the opening cysteine and the closing phenylalanine or tryptophan. D genes are given only for firm matches. Some rows have no size entry. The others give once, few or many, or a class for an expanded clone.

-	-	TRBV12-5	TRBJ2-1	TGTGCTAGTGCCCTGGACACCCCTCGCAATGAGCAGTTCTTC	CASALDTPRNEQFF
-	-	TRBV19	TRBJ1-4	TGTGCCAGTGGGGCAGGGGATGAAAAACTGTTTTTT	CASGAGDEKLFF
-	-	TRBV6-1	TRBJ2-7	TGTGCCAGCAGTGAAGGACAGGCAGCCTACGAGCAGTACTTC	CASSEGQAAYEQYF
TRBD2	-	TRBV3-1/TRBV3-2	TRBJ2-1	TGTGCCAGCAGCCAAGGGAACGGGGGGAACTCCTACAATGAGCAGTTCTTC	CASSQGNGGNSYNEQFF
-	-	TRBV6-5	TRBJ1-1	TGTGCCAGCAGCATAGGGGGAACTGAAGCTTTCTTT	CASSIGGTEAFF
TRBD1	once	TRBV7-3	TRBJ2-1	TGTGCCAGCAGCGCCACGACAGGGGGAAGGTACAATGAGCAGTTCTTC	CASSATTGGRYNEQFF
-	-	TRBV7-3	TRBJ2-2	TGTGCCAGCAGCCCATCGGCTACCGGGGAGCTGTTTTTT	CASSPSATGELFF
TRBD1	-	TRBV27	TRBJ1-5	TGTGCCAGCAGTCCAACAGGGGTCAATCAGCCCCAGCATTTT	CASSPTGVNQPQHF
TRBD2	-	TRBV2	TRBJ2-1	TGTGCCAGCAGTCCAACTAGCGGGGGTTACAATGAGCAGTTCTTC	CASSPTSGGYNEQFF
-	-	TRBV5-4	TRBJ1-2	TGTGCCAGCAGCTTGGATACAGCCTATGGCTACACCTTC	CASSLDTAYGYTF